This T cell receptor (beta chain) was recovered during a study of T-cell reconstitution after alpha-beta-depleted transplantation in children (dated by TCRdb to about 2016). Looking at the study overall: Using TCR repertoire profiling, the study quantitatively followed how T-cell immune reconstitution unfolded in children after TCRalphabeta/CD19-depleted allogeneic hematopoietic cell transplantation. Broader findings and caveats from the paper: In some patients, the high TCRbeta diversity seen at day 60 was put down to recipient T cells and intrathymic progenitors that had survived conditioning. The apparently early recovery of alphabetaT-cell counts about two months after transplant reportedly depended on only several hundred rapidly expanded clones that came from non-depleted graft cells. Over subsequent months, a decline in hyperexpanded clone frequencies was noted, and after one year, T-cell counts and TCRbeta diversity were mostly ascribed to newly produced T cells.

This clonotype was counted at least ten times. Its antigen has not been determined. Base qualities are not recorded, but no much larger clone differs from it by a single base. This specimen's treatment or condition label, interpreted: allogeneic hematopoietic cell transplantation with graft depleted of TCRalphabeta T cells and CD19 B cells. The transplant recipients were children given TCRalphabeta/CD19-depleted allogeneic hematopoietic cell grafts. Library preparation employed PCR. Sequencer: Illumina HiSeq 2500. To normalize quantification of the TCRbeta repertoire, the TCR libraries were built with molecular barcoding that relied on unique molecular identifiers. TCRdb trimmed public reads at Q25 via fastp, called clones via MiXCR and kept in-frame beta chains. Rows with a matching CDR3 protein are joined into one entry that keeps the most common DNA and genes. The sample table shows 250,000 or so distinct CDR3 sequences, and roughly 8% are seen once. The ten largest clones capture just under 6.5% of the sample.

The sample in question was PBMCs, mostly from graft donor cells, obtained 180 days after TCRalphabeta/CD19-depleted stem cell transplant. The source of this sequence is a male patient under 18 who had a stem cell transplant for acute lymphoblastic leukemia, so the T cells may come from the graft donor.

CDR3 loop: CSVESNRDTRYEQYF. At the DNA level, the sequence is TGCAGCGTTGAGAGTAACCGTGACACCCGATACGAGCAGTACTTC. This receptor chain uses TRBV29-1 and TRBJ2-7, with no D gene named confidently. Trimming costs V 3 bases and J 4 bases, and their ends lie 19 bases apart. Taken from cysteine to phenylalanine, the CDR3 has 15 residues. Only CDR3 DNA remains: 45 bases, in frame from the first base. Per the germline V gene, SQVTM is the CDR1 and ANQGSEA is the CDR2.